This passage covers 14 T cell receptor beta chains from one sample sequenced in a study of blood T cells in healthy people across ages. For the second PCR, which ran for 7 to 11 cycles, a sample-barcoded 5' primer and a J-beta primer mix were used. TCRdb re-called the 5' RACE reads through MiXCR, storing one row per CDR3 protein. This table holds 950,000 to 1,200,000 distinct CDR3 sequences, 35% to 40% found once. Sequenced: blood. These receptors were collected from a man younger than 35 in good health.

The sample holds a few counts of this clonotype. This chain joins TRBV28 and TRBJ2-3; 11 positions match TRBD1. The germline gives CDR1 MDHEN, CDR2 SYDVKM. After removal of 3 bases from V and 3 bases from J, the junction contained 14 bases not matched to a gene. This CDR3 contains 19 residues. CDR3: CASSFYPGQGDDYTDTQYF. In nucleotides, the CDR3 is TGTGCCAGCAGTTTCTATCCGGGACAGGGGGACGATTATACAGATACGCAGTATTTT.

The chain is built from TRBV9 and TRBJ1-1, with TRBD1 matching 10 bases. The CDR3 loop spans 14 amino acids. The germline V gene has CDR1 SGDLS and CDR2 YYNGEE. With 3 bases clipped from V and 4 bases from J, the junction kept 3 bases outside the gene matches. As DNA, the CDR3 is TGTGCCAGCAGCGCCGGGACAGGGGTCACTGAAGCTTTCTTT. Protein sequence: CASSAGTGVTEAFF.

This clonotype was counted between two and nine times. The CDR3 nucleotides are TGTGCCAGCAGCCCCTCAAGAACCTACGAGCAGTACTTC. Protein product: CASSPSRTYEQYF. This sequence joins TRBV7-2 and TRBJ2-7; D unclear. The CDR3 is 13 residues long. V gave up 5 bases and J gave up 2 bases, with 10 bases separating them. Germline assignment: CDR1 SGHTA and CDR2 FQGNSA.

This clonotype has just a few counts. The rearrangement uses TRBV2 and TRBJ2-4; unclear D gene. The DNA end is a closer match to TRBJ2-5, so the J assignment may be wrong. The length of the CDR3 is 12 residues. Germline V gene sequence: CDR1 SNHLY, CDR2 FYNNEI. CDR3 sequence (DNA): TGTGCCAGCAACGCTTGGCGGGAGACCCAGTACTTC. As protein: CASNAWRETQYF.

The chain uses TRBV13 and TRBJ2-1; D is ambiguous. V lost 3 bases and J lost 5, with 20 bases in between. CDR1 is PRHDT and CDR2 is FYEKMQ in the germline V gene (reference sequence). This CDR3 comprises 17 residues. CDR3 nucleotides: TGTGCCAGCAGCTTCCGCAGGTTGTGGTCTTACGACAATGAGCAGTTCTTC. This translates into CASSFRRLWSYDNEQFF.

The chain carries TRBV5-1 and TRBJ1-1; 9 positions agree with TRBD1. The CDR3 consists of 14 residues. The germline gives CDR1 SGHRS, CDR2 YFSETQ. After removal of 4 bases from V and 1 base from J, the junction contained 2 bases not matched to a gene. In nucleotides, the CDR3 is TGCGCCAGCAGCGTACAGGGGGCGAACACTGAAGCTTTCTTT. Translated: CASSVQGANTEAFF. Using reference TRBV5-1 and TRBJ1-1 for the parts outside the CDR3, the full variable domain is KAGVTQTPRYLIKTRGQQVTLSCSPISGHRSVSWYQQTPGQGLQFLFEYFSETQRNKGNFPGRFSGRQFSNSRSEMNVSTLELGDSALYLCASSVQGANTEAFFGQGTRLTVV.

This clonotype showed up just a few times. Here the CDR3 reads CSARSGGADYNEQFF. In DNA, the CDR3 is TGCAGTGCTAGATCTGGGGGGGCCGACTACAATGAGCAGTTCTTC. The chain uses TRBV20-1 and TRBJ2-1; D is perhaps TRBD2 (7 bases). Germline CDR1 reads DFQATT; CDR2 reads SNEGSKA (reference sequence). V dropped 2 bases and J dropped 3 bases, with 14 bases sitting between them. The CDR3 runs 15 residues.

V gene TRBV9 combines with J gene TRBJ2-2; D ambiguous. The V gene lost 0 bases and the J gene lost 4 bases, with 4 bases spanning the gap. This CDR3 is 13 amino acids long. Germline-derived CDR1 and CDR2 are SGDLS and YYNGEE. This CDR3 is CASSVDSTGELFF. CDR3 coding DNA: TGTGCCAGCAGCGTAGACTCCACCGGGGAGCTGTTTTTT. The whole variable domain, filled in from reference TRBV9 and TRBJ2-2, reads DSGVTQTPKHLITATGQRVTLRCSPRSGDLSVYWYQQSLDQGLQFLIQYYNGEERAKGNILERFSAQQFPDLHSELNLSSLELGDSALYFCASSVDSTGELFFGEGSRLTVL.

The CDR3 sequence is CASSLGGADTEAFF. The DNA for the CDR3 is TGCGCCAGCAGCTTAGGAGGGGCGGACACTGAAGCTTTCTTT. This rearrangement joins TRBV5-1 to TRBJ1-1; possibly TRBD1 for D (5 bases). The CDR3 runs 14 residues. Germline V gene data show CDR1 as SGHRS and CDR2 as YFSETQ. The V and J ends lost 2 bases and 3 bases respectively, with 11 bases between them.

The CDR3 reads CASRPSGEYEQYF. CDR3 DNA: TGTGCCAGCAGACCTAGCGGGGAATACGAGCAGTACTTC. The chain carries TRBV2 and TRBJ2-7; TRBD2 aligns across 9 bases. CDR3 size: 13 residues. Unmatched junction bases numbered 4, after V lost 6 bases and J lost 4 bases. Germline V gene sequence: CDR1 SNHLY, CDR2 FYNNEI.

The chain has TRBV3-1 and TRBJ1-3; perhaps TRBD1 as D (5 bases). V lost 2 bases and J 0 bases, leaving 11 bases between the germline ends. CDR3 length: 16 residues. Germline assignment: CDR1 LGHDT and CDR2 YNNKEL (reference sequence). The chain's CDR3 is CASSQRDSYSGNTIYF. CDR3 DNA sequence: TGTGCCAGCAGCCAACGGGACTCCTACTCTGGAAACACCATATATTTT.

This clonotype was seen a few times. The CDR3: CASSVGQGRDEQYF. The CDR3 coding sequence is TGTGCCAGCAGCGTAGGCCAGGGTAGAGACGAGCAGTACTTC. The rearrangement uses TRBV9 and TRBJ2-7; tentatively, D is TRBD1 (5 bases). The CDR3 length is 14 residues. Trimming stripped 0 bases from V and 5 bases from J, with 12 bases between. CDR1 is SGDLS and CDR2 is YYNGEE in the germline V gene. The variable domain in full, completed from reference TRBV9 and TRBJ2-7, reads DSGVTQTPKHLITATGQRVTLRCSPRSGDLSVYWYQQSLDQGLQFLIQYYNGEERAKGNILERFSAQQFPDLHSELNLSSLELGDSALYFCASSVGQGRDEQYFGPGTRLTVT.

This chain links TRBV20-1 with TRBJ2-3, with D hard to call. V was shortened by 0 bases and J by 9 bases, with 10 bases between the two germline ends. Germline-derived CDR1 and CDR2 are DFQATT and SNEGSKA (reference sequence). CDR3 length: 12 residues. The CDR3 DNA follows: TGCAGTGCTAGAGATCCCCCTGGCACGCAGTATTTT. Translated, it gives CSARDPPGTQYF.

About this clonotype: Germline is not matched at one junction end, which may reflect a read error. The chain is built from TRBV7-2 and TRBJ2-1, with D uncertain. Germline lookup yields CDR1 SGHTA and CDR2 FQGNSA. This CDR3 contains 15 residues. The DNA of the CDR3 is TGTGCCGGCAGTCGATCTAGAGCTTCCTACAATGAGCAGTTCTTC. Translation gives CAGSRSRASYNEQFF. The whole variable domain, filled in from reference TRBV7-2 and TRBJ2-1, reads GAGVSQSPSNKVTEKGKDVELRCDPISGHTALYWYRQSLGQGLEFLIYFQGNSAPDKSGLPSDRFSAERTGGSVSTLTIQRTQQEDSAVYLCAGSRSRASYNEQFFGPGTRLTVL.